This T cell receptor (beta chain) was identified in a study of vaccination effects on CD4 cells after COVID-19. About the study: Samples came 142 and 148 days after COVID-19 diagnosis, before vaccination.

The CDR3 totals 13 residues. Per the germline V gene, CDR1 is MGHRA and CDR2 is YSYEKL. The V and J ends lost 0 bases and 15 bases, in that order; junction bases with no gene match: 8. Ahead of sequencing, the ViraFEST assay grew antigen-specific CD4+ T cells using viral peptide pools. Culturing for roughly 10 days preceded CD4+ T cell isolation. PCR showed that the person got SARS-CoV-2 infection at some point between March and December 2020. Culturing of some 2 million PBMC per well took place with around 9.6 IU/ml IL-2 and 10 ug/ml peptides. Details on this clone: Antigen unknown.

Produced via immunoSEQ multiplex PCR; TCRdb's table is partial and in-frame only. The profile shows about 27,000 clones, approximately 80% of them singletons. V is TRBV4-1 and J is TRBJ2-1, with 7 bases that match TRBD2. The clonotype was recovered from a human donor who had a prior SARS-CoV-2 infection. The sequencing used CD4+ T cells from PBMCs cultured with HCoV-NL63 spike peptides, collected before COVID-19 vaccination. The CDR3 region has the DNA TGCGCCAGCAGCCAAGAGCACCGGACTAGTGCGTTCTTC. Its translation is CASSQEHRTSAFF.